This T cell receptor beta chain is from a study of human T cells and chemical hapten exposure. Study-level background: Patients' scalps got diphenylcyclopropenone weekly throughout the approximately 23-week study. Study-level findings and limits: It should be noted that donors had alopecia, so their immune response may differ from healthy people's.

TCRdb itself ran the RACE reads through MiXCR, one entry per CDR3 protein. The sample includes 100,000 or so distinct CDR3 sequences, around 35% seen only once; the top ten take about 2.9%. In its sample, this clonotype was seen a few times. The target antigen is unknown. V trimming: 0 bases; J trimming: 2 bases; junction bases outside the gene matches: 1. The length of the CDR3 is 15 residues. Germline V gives CDR1 ENHRY, CDR2 SYGVKD. Indicated time point: patch test 3, about 24 weeks after DPC sensitization. Described treatment: therapeutic diphenylcyclopropenone sensitization with weekly scalp DPC. The origin of this receptor is a man aged 35-49 years with alopecia areata. Some clones in this sample may be carry-over from other donors' samples. Sequencing used whole blood, obtained in connection with sensitization to the hapten diphenylcyclopropenone (DPC). V gene TRBV10-3 combines with J gene TRBJ1-2; the match to TRBD1 covers 9 bases. CDR3 sequence: CAISESGQGNYGYTF. CDR3 sequence (DNA): TGTGCCATCAGTGAGTCCGGACAGGGGAACTATGGCTACACCTTC.